Following are 26 T cell receptor beta chains from one sample sequenced in a study of monozygotic twins with inflammatory bowel disease. For each CDR3 protein, TCRdb gives one entry from its re-call of the 5' RACE reads, without DNA. This repertoire includes roughly 200,000 distinct CDR3 sequences. The source material was blood. Receptors were obtained from a human donor with ulcerative colitis or Crohn's disease, or a healthy co-twin of an affected twin (not recorded which).

This rearrangement joins TRBV20-1 to TRBJ2-2; the D call of TRBD1 rests on TCRdb alone, since no DNA is present to check it. This CDR3 region has 15 residues. Germline V gene lookup returns CDR1 DFQATT and CDR2 SNEGSKA (reference sequence). The CDR3 loop is CSAPPGQGITGELFF.

The CDR3 sequence: CASSPSTGSSKDTEAFF. The V gene is TRBV7-9, the J gene TRBJ1-1; with no DNA, the TCRdb D assignment of TRBD1 cannot be verified. This CDR3 spans 17 amino acids. The germline V gene has CDR1 SEHNR and CDR2 FQNEAQ (reference sequence).

The J gene is TRBJ1-1, the V gene TRBV18. Germline CDR1 KGHSH, CDR2 LQKENI. The CDR3 is 12 residues long. Here the CDR3 reads CASSRDATEAFF.

V gene TRBV6-1 combines with J gene TRBJ1-1. CDR3 length: 11 amino acids. Germline-derived CDR1 and CDR2 are MNHNS and SASEGT. CDR3 sequence: CASSVEGEAFF.

This chain uses TRBV5-1 with TRBJ1-1; with no DNA, the TCRdb D assignment of TRBD1 cannot be verified. The CDR3 has 16 residues. CDR1 is SGHRS and CDR2 is YFSETQ in the germline V gene. CDR3 region: CASSLNPTGQGTEAFF. Supplemented by reference TRBV5-1 and TRBJ1-1, the full variable domain reads KAGVTQTPRYLIKTRGQQVTLSCSPISGHRSVSWYQQTPGQGLQFLFEYFSETQRNKGNFPGRFSGRQFSNSRSEMNVSTLELGDSALYLCASSLNPTGQGTEAFFGQGTRLTVV.

V and J are TRBV12-3 or TRBV12-4 and TRBJ2-1; TCRdb names TRBD2, which stays unverified in the absence of DNA. This CDR3 region has 16 residues. The CDR3 reads CASSLTGMVAGRDQFF.

The chain recombines TRBV6-1 with TRBJ1-4; TCRdb lists TRBD1, though no DNA is available to test this call. The CDR3 spans 15 residues. Germline CDR1 is MNHNS and CDR2 is SASEGT. The CDR3 reads CASSPQLGAREKLFF.

V usage is TRBV2 and J usage is TRBJ2-7; the TCRdb D gene call, TRBD2, has no DNA to confirm it. The germline V gene encodes CDR1 SNHLY and CDR2 FYNNEI. The CDR3 runs to 18 residues. CDR3 protein: CASIRPGTADRRPYEQYF.

The chain is built from TRBV7-2 and TRBJ1-3; the D call of TRBD1 rests on TCRdb alone, since no DNA is present to check it. The CDR3 contains 16 residues. Germline V lookup: CDR1 SGHTA, CDR2 FQGNSA. CDR3 in amino acids: CASSLGLGTAGNTIYF.

V gene TRBV6-6 combines with J gene TRBJ2-7; the D call from TCRdb, TRBD1, cannot be confirmed without DNA. In germline, CDR1 is MNHNY, CDR2 SVGAGI (reference sequence). The CDR3 covers 12 residues. This CDR3 reads CASRTGTTEQYF.

The gene calls are TRBV4-2 and TRBJ1-5; TCRdb names TRBD1, which stays unverified in the absence of DNA. There are 15 residues in the CDR3. Per the germline V gene, CDR1 is LGHNA and CDR2 is YNFKEQ. Here the CDR3 reads CASGHDAGTNQPQHF.

Here the CDR3 reads CSATTGGGTQYF. The chain combines TRBV20-1 with TRBJ2-3; the TRBD1 assignment by TCRdb is unverifiable without DNA. The CDR3 is 12 residues long. Germline CDR1 reads DFQATT; CDR2 reads SNEGSKA (reference sequence).

The chain joins TRBV28 to TRBJ2-4; TCRdb names TRBD1, which stays unverified in the absence of DNA. In germline, CDR1 is MDHEN, CDR2 SYDVKM. There are 14 residues in the CDR3. The CDR3 loop reads CATLRGQGANIQYF.

This chain connects TRBV20-1 to TRBJ2-6. CDR1 and CDR2 (germline): DFQATT, SNEGSKA (reference sequence). This CDR3 is built from 14 residues. The CDR3 protein is CSAREGTGDNVLTF.

This chain joins TRBV12-3 or TRBV12-4 and TRBJ1-2. This CDR3 spans 13 amino acids. The chain's CDR3 is CASSSGGIDGYTF.

The rearrangement uses TRBV5-1 and TRBJ2-6; TCRdb picks TRBD2, but there is no DNA to check that call. The CDR3 consists of 17 residues. Germline values: CDR1 SGHRS, CDR2 YFSETQ. CDR3 sequence reads: CASHPVGGNSGANVLTF.

V gene TRBV12-3 or TRBV12-4 combines with J gene TRBJ2-5; TCRdb indicates TRBD1, and absent DNA this call remains unverified. CDR3 size: 14 residues. CDR3 amino acids: CASSLIEGRETQYF.

The chain carries TRBV4-3 and TRBJ2-1; as DNA is missing, the TRBD1 call by TCRdb cannot be tested. This CDR3 region has 15 residues. The germline CDR1 and CDR2 sequences are LGHNA and YSLEER. CDR3 loop: CASSQGYSTDNEQFF.

This sequence joins TRBV5-1 and TRBJ2-1; TCRdb calls TRBD2, which cannot be checked without DNA. CDR3 length equals 18 residues. Germline CDR1 is SGHRS and CDR2 is YFSETQ. This chain's CDR3 is CASSFRQTSGGANNEQFF. Using reference TRBV5-1 and TRBJ2-1 for the parts outside the CDR3, the full variable domain is KAGVTQTPRYLIKTRGQQVTLSCSPISGHRSVSWYQQTPGQGLQFLFEYFSETQRNKGNFPGRFSGRQFSNSRSEMNVSTLELGDSALYLCASSFRQTSGGANNEQFFGPGTRLTVL.

J is TRBJ1-1 and V is TRBV19; TCRdb names TRBD1, which stays unverified in the absence of DNA. The CDR3 is 15 amino acids. In germline, CDR1 is LNHDA, CDR2 SQIVND (reference sequence). Here the CDR3 reads CASTRTGLGFTEAFF.

CDR3: CASSHRGRDQPQHF. The rearrangement joins TRBV6-5 to TRBJ1-5; lacking DNA, the TRBD1 call made by TCRdb goes unchecked. Per the germline V gene, CDR1 is MNHEY and CDR2 is SVGAGI. This CDR3 is built from 14 residues.

V usage is TRBV5-6 and J usage is TRBJ2-1; TCRdb lists TRBD2, though no DNA is available to test this call. Per germline, CDR1 SGHDT and CDR2 YYEEEE. The CDR3 has 17 residues. CDR3 region: CASSPPYRASGRREQFF.

The chain links TRBV30 to TRBJ2-1; the D gene TCRdb calls, TRBD2, cannot be checked with no DNA. The CDR3 is 16 amino acids. Germline lookup yields CDR1 GTSNPN and CDR2 SVGIG (reference sequence). CDR3: CAWKEALGTRGYEQFF.

V and J are TRBV11-2 and TRBJ2-1; TCRdb outputs TRBD2, but without DNA this stays unchecked. Germline CDR1 and CDR2: SGHAT and FQNNGV. The CDR3 is 19 amino acids. The CDR3 sequence is CASYASTSGRAGAYNEQFF.

V is TRBV10-3 and J is TRBJ2-3. CDR1 is ENHRY, CDR2 SYGVKD, per germline. The CDR3 is 12 amino acids. The CDR3 spells CAISDLTDTQYF.

V gene TRBV20-1 combines with J gene TRBJ2-1. Per germline, CDR1 DFQATT and CDR2 SNEGSKA (reference sequence). CDR3 length: 15 residues. The CDR3 is CSAISPDPNGNEQFF.